This TCR beta chain was sequenced during a study of metastatic and nonmetastatic thyroid tumors. TCRdb recomputed clones from the PCR reads via MiXCR. The sample holds 25,000 or so clones, approximately 17% seen once. This clone occurred many times. The entire patient cohort was treatment-naive prior to thyroid surgery. The germline gives CDR1 SGDLS, CDR2 YYNGEE. There are 15 residues in the CDR3. The V end lost 0 bases, the J end lost 6 bases, and 10 bases lay between the germline ends. The TCR originated in a male donor with papillary thyroid cancer or a benign thyroid nodule (not recorded which). Some clones in this sample may be carry-over from other donors' samples. V is TRBV9 and J is TRBJ1-6; a possible D gene is TRBD1 (5 bases). What was sequenced was blood. CDR3 protein: CASSVGGLINSPLHF. CDR3 in DNA: TGTGCCAGCAGCGTAGGGGGGTTGATTAATTCACCCCTCCACTTT. Full variable domain (remainder filled in from reference TRBV9 and TRBJ1-6): DSGVTQTPKHLITATGQRVTLRCSPRSGDLSVYWYQQSLDQGLQFLIQYYNGEERAKGNILERFSAQQFPDLHSELNLSSLELGDSALYFCASSVGGLINSPLHFGNGTRLTVT.